This TCR beta chain came from a study of blood T cell repertoires in COVID-19. Germline V gene data show CDR1 as SNHLY and CDR2 as FYNNEI. Trimming took 4 bases from V and 6 from J, leaving 9 bases between them. The CDR3 runs 12 residues. Sequencing used immunoSEQ multiplex PCR; TCRdb keeps in-frame clones, though not all of them. The sample shows 410,000 or so clones, just over 85% of them seen only once. Sequenced input: peripheral blood. This TCR was recovered from a woman aged 25 to 39 with active or convalescent COVID-19. The chain is built from TRBV2 and TRBJ1-2, with D unclear. The CDR3 reads CASSARDHGYTF. CDR3 DNA: TGTGCCAGCAGTGCGCGGGATCATGGCTACACCTTC.